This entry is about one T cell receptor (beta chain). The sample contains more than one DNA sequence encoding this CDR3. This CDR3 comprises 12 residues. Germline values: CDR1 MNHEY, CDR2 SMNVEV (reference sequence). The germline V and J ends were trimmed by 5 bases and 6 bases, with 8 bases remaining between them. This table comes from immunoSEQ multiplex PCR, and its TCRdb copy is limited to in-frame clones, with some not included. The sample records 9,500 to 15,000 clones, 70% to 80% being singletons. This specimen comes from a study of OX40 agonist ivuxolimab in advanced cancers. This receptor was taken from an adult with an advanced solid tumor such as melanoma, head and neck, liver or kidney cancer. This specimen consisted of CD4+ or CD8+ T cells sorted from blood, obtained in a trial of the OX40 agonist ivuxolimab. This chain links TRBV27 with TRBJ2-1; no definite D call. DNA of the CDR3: TGTGCCAGCAGTCCTGGCACCAATGAGCAGTTCTTC. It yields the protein CASSPGTNEQFF.